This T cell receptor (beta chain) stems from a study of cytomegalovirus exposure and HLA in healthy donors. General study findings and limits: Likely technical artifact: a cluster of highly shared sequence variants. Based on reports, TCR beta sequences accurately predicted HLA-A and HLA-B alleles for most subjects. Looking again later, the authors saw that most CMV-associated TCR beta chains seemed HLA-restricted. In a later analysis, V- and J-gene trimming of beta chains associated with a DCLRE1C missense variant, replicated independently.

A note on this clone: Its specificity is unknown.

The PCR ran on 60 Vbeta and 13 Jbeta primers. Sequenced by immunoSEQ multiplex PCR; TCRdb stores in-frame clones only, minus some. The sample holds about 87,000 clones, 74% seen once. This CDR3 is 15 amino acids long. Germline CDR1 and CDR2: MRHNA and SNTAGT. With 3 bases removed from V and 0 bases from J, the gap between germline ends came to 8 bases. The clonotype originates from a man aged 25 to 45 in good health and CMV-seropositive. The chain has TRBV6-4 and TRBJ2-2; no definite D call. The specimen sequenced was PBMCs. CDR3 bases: TGTGCCAGCAGTGAATATGGCTCGAACACCGGGGAGCTGTTTTTT. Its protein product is CASSEYGSNTGELFF.